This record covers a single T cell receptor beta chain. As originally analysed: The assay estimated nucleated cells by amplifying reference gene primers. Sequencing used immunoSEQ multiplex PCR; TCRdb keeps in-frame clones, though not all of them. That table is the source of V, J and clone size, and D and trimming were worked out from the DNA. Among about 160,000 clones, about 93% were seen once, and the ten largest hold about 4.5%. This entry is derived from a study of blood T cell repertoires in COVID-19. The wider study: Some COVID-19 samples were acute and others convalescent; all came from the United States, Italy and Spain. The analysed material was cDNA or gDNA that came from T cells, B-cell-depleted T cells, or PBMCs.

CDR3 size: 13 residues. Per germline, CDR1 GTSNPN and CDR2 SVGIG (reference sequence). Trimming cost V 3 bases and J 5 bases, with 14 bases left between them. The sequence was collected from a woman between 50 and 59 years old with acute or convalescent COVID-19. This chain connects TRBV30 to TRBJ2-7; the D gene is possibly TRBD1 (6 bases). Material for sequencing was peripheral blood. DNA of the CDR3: TGTGCCTGGAGACCCTCAGGGGTTAACGAGCAGTACTTC. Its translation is CAWRPSGVNEQYF.